One sample yielded the 32 T cell receptor beta chains listed below, sequenced in a study of response to subunit inactivated influenza vaccine. Using its own MiXCR run on the RT-PCR reads, TCRdb lists one record per CDR3 protein. The sample lists under 800,000 distinct CDR3 sequences, approximately 15% occurring once. This specimen consisted of PBMCs from blood, obtained 14 days before vaccination. These receptors were obtained from a man aged 45-65 years who received an inactivated influenza vaccine.

The gene calls are TRBV6-1 and TRBJ2-2; D is undetermined. This CDR3 has 16 amino acids. Germline CDR1 reads MNHNS; CDR2 reads SASEGT. The V gene lost 5 bases and the J gene lost 0 bases, with 13 bases spanning the gap. The CDR3 loop reads CASSRSGSANTGELFF. The CDR3 DNA is TGTGCCAGCAGTCGGTCAGGAAGCGCGAACACCGGGGAGCTGTTTTTT.

The chain is built from TRBV5-1 and TRBJ2-7; D unresolved. The V and J ends lost 1 base and 1 base respectively, with 9 bases between them. CDR1 is SGHRS, CDR2 YFSETQ, per germline. There are 14 residues in the CDR3. The CDR3 loop is CASSLRRQSYEQYF. CDR3 bases: TGCGCCAGCAGCTTGAGGCGACAATCCTACGAGCAGTACTTC.

The chain couples TRBV15 to TRBJ1-4; 10 positions match TRBD1. Germline V gene sequence: CDR1 LNHNV, CDR2 YYDKDF (reference sequence). Trimming removed 1 base from V and 8 bases from J; junction bases left unmatched: 7. CDR3 size: 16 residues. The CDR3 loop reads CATSRVGQGWGEKLFF. In DNA, the CDR3 is TGTGCCACCAGCAGAGTGGGACAGGGGTGGGGGGAAAAACTGTTTTTT.

This sequence joins TRBV28 and TRBJ1-5; possibly TRBD1 for D (6 bases). The ends were cut back, 10 bases at V and 3 bases at J, with 16 bases in the middle. Germline values: CDR1 MDHEN, CDR2 SYDVKM. There are 14 residues in the CDR3. This CDR3 is CATAGGAFNQPQHF. The CDR3 DNA follows: TGTGCCACCGCTGGGGGGGCCTTCAATCAGCCCCAGCATTTT.

This clonotype showed up just a few times. The chain is built from TRBV30 and TRBJ2-7; 7 nucleotides line up with TRBD1. The germline CDR1 and CDR2 sequences are GTSNPN and SVGIG (reference sequence). V shed 4 bases and J 1 base; nucleotides not matched to a gene: 1. CDR3 size: 12 residues. The CDR3 loop reads CAWTRGSYEQYF. CDR3 nucleotides: TGTGCCTGGACCAGGGGGTCCTACGAGCAGTACTTC.

This sequence joins TRBV5-1 and TRBJ1-4; 10 bases are shared with TRBD1. The germline CDR1 and CDR2 sequences are SGHRS and YFSETQ. This CDR3 region has 15 residues. With 4 bases clipped from V and 8 bases from J, the junction kept 8 bases outside the gene matches. The CDR3 nucleotides are TGCGCCAGCAGCACGACCGGGACAGGGGAAGAAAAACTGTTTTTT. This translates into CASSTTGTGEEKLFF.

This clonotype has more than one count but fewer than ten. The genes are TRBV6-1 and TRBJ2-7, with 8 bases fitting TRBD1. Germline V gives CDR1 MNHNS, CDR2 SASEGT. Trimming removed 6 bases from V and 2 bases from J; junction bases left unmatched: 9. The CDR3 covers 15 residues. This CDR3 reads CASRSRGLAAYEQYF. The CDR3 DNA reads as TGTGCCAGCAGGTCCAGGGGGCTTGCGGCCTACGAGCAGTACTTC.

The rearrangement links TRBV7-9 to TRBJ1-2; D uncertain. This CDR3 is 15 amino acids long. V was cut by 5 bases and J by 7 bases, with 20 bases left in between. The germline V gene has CDR1 SEHNR and CDR2 FQNEAQ (reference sequence). The CDR3, as DNA: TGTGCCAGCAGCCCGCTAACGGCAGGCGCCGCTGGCTACACCTTC. Translating gives CASSPLTAGAAGYTF. The complete variable domain, with remaining parts taken from reference TRBV7-9 and TRBJ1-2, reads DTGVSQNPRHKITKRGQNVTFRCDPISEHNRLYWYRQTLGQGPEFLTYFQNEAQLEKSRLLSDRFSAERPKGSFSTLEIQRTEQGDSAMYLCASSPLTAGAAGYTFGSGTRLTVV.

This clonotype has a handful of counts. This sequence joins TRBV20-1 and TRBJ2-1, with a tentative D call TRBD1 (6 bases). Germline V CDR1 and CDR2: DFQATT, SNEGSKA (reference sequence). V gave up 1 base and J gave up 4 bases, with 11 bases separating them. There are 14 residues in the CDR3. This CDR3 is CSARALDSYNEQFF. CDR3 DNA sequence: TGCAGTGCTAGAGCCTTGGACAGTTACAATGAGCAGTTCTTC.

The rearrangement links TRBV28 to TRBJ2-7; 7 bases align to TRBD2. The CDR3 sequence is 14 residues long. V shed 5 bases and J 1 base; nucleotides not matched to a gene: 5. CDR1 MDHEN and CDR2 SYDVKM come from the germline V gene. In DNA, the CDR3 is TGTGCCAGCAGTAAACTAGCGTCATCCTACGAGCAGTACTTC. Protein: CASSKLASSYEQYF.

This clonotype showed up many times. This sequence joins TRBV29-1 and TRBJ2-2; possible D gene TRBD2, 5 bases. Germline CDR1 reads SQVTM; CDR2 reads ANQGSEA. The V and J ends lost 4 bases and 7 bases respectively, with 7 bases between them. The CDR3 loop spans 11 amino acids. CDR3 amino acids: CSVVGVGELFF. In DNA, the CDR3 is TGCAGCGTTGTCGGGGTCGGGGAGCTGTTTTTT.

This clonotype showed up many times. V usage is TRBV9 and J usage is TRBJ1-2; the D is unclear. The CDR3 is 13 residues long. Germline V gene data show CDR1 as SGDLS and CDR2 as YYNGEE. V was cut by 4 bases and J by 7 bases, with 14 bases left in between. The CDR3: CASSSASFPGYTF. Here the CDR3 DNA reads TGTGCCAGCAGCTCCGCCAGTTTTCCTGGCTACACCTTC.

This clonotype was found a few times. The rearrangement links TRBV6-5 to TRBJ2-7, with D possibly matching TRBD1 (6 bases). Per the germline V gene, CDR1 is MNHEY and CDR2 is SVGAGI. V dropped 2 bases and J dropped 5 bases, with 16 bases sitting between them. The CDR3 has 15 amino acids. As DNA, the CDR3 is TGTGCCAGCAGTTACCCAGGGGCTTCTGCGGACGAGCAGTACTTC. Translation gives CASSYPGASADEQYF.

The rearrangement joins TRBV5-1 to TRBJ1-5; D ambiguous. Trimming stripped 6 bases from V and 5 bases from J, with 9 bases between. Per germline, CDR1 SGHRS and CDR2 YFSETQ. CDR3 size: 12 residues. CDR3: CASNLGYQPQHF. CDR3 in DNA: TGCGCCAGCAATTTGGGATATCAGCCCCAGCATTTT.

This clonotype has a count of ten or more. This chain uses TRBV2 with TRBJ1-1; 7 nucleotides align to TRBD1. Per the germline V gene, CDR1 is SNHLY and CDR2 is FYNNEI. The length of the CDR3 is 18 residues. With V trimmed by 3 bases and J by 2 bases, 15 bases remained unmatched. Here the CDR3 DNA reads TGTGCCAGCAGTGACATAACTCTGGCCGGGACAGCCAACACTGAAGCTTTCTTT. Amino acid sequence: CASSDITLAGTANTEAFF.

This clonotype was counted ten times or more. This chain connects TRBV7-2 to TRBJ2-3; the D gene is possibly TRBD2 (7 bases). The CDR3 has 14 amino acids. Germline values: CDR1 SGHTA, CDR2 FQGNSA. V lost 6 bases, J lost 6 bases, and 16 bases lay in between. In nucleotides, the CDR3 is TGTGCCAGCAGGGGGGGGCACAGCGGGGATACGCAGTATTTT. Translated, it gives CASRGGHSGDTQYF.

This clonotype turned up a few times. The V call is TRBV5-1, the J call TRBJ2-2; 8 nucleotides align to TRBD1. The CDR3 runs 16 residues. With 2 bases clipped from V and 2 bases from J, the junction kept 5 bases outside the gene matches. Looked up from germline, CDR1 is SGHRS and CDR2 is YFSETQ. The CDR3, as DNA: TGCGCCAGCAGCTTCGCGACAGGGGTCAACACCGGGGAGCTGTTTTTT. Protein sequence: CASSFATGVNTGELFF.

This clonotype was seen a handful of times. This sequence joins TRBV24-1 and TRBJ2-1; 9 bases are shared with TRBD2. The V segment lost 10 bases and the J segment 10 bases; nucleotides outside the gene matches: 10. CDR1 is KGHDR, CDR2 SFDVKD, per germline. The length of the CDR3 is 13 residues. For the CDR3, the DNA is TGTGCCACAGGGCCTAGCGGGGAACGAGAGCAGTTCTTC. It translates to CATGPSGEREQFF.

This clonotype was seen a single time. Because the CDR3's place on the DNA is in doubt, the DNA is left out and the CDR3 is given as listed by TCRdb. The chain joins TRBV12-3 or TRBV12-4 to TRBJ1-2; the D call TRBD1 from the table was never checked on the DNA. The CDR3 region is 15 residues in length, termini included. Here the CDR3 reads CASSFLAGENSGYTF.

This sequence joins TRBV5-1 and TRBJ2-3, with TRBD2 matching over 7 bases. This CDR3 has 15 amino acids. Germline values: CDR1 SGHRS, CDR2 YFSETQ. After removal of 0 bases from V and 4 bases from J, the junction contained 5 bases not matched to a gene. The CDR3 spells CASSLGGTTSDTQYF. The CDR3 nucleotides are TGCGCCAGCAGCTTGGGGGGGACTACCTCAGATACGCAGTATTTT.

The chain has TRBV20-1 and TRBJ2-5, with D possibly matching TRBD1 (6 bases). Trimming cost V 4 bases and J 0 bases, with 9 bases left between them. Germline V gives CDR1 DFQATT, CDR2 SNEGSKA (reference sequence). This CDR3 is 13 amino acids long. CDR3 region: CSATRDNQETQYF. CDR3 nucleotide sequence: TGCAGTGCTACCCGGGACAACCAAGAGACCCAGTACTTC.

This clonotype was seen many times. J is TRBJ2-7 and V is TRBV11-3; D might be TRBD1 (6 bases). This CDR3 is built from 14 residues. Germline-derived CDR1 and CDR2 are SGHNT and YENEEA. The ends were cut back, 4 bases at V and 3 bases at J, with 13 bases in the middle. The CDR3 nucleotides read TGTGCCAGCAGCTCTGGGTTGGACAGCTACGAGCAGTACTTC. Its protein product is CASSSGLDSYEQYF.

This clonotype has a handful of counts. This chain uses TRBV28 with TRBJ2-1, with 7 bases that match TRBD2. Trimming cost V 5 bases and J 4 bases; bases outside gene matches: 8. Looked up from germline, CDR1 is MDHEN and CDR2 is SYDVKM. This CDR3 has 15 residues. The CDR3 DNA is TGTGCCAGCAGTACACTAGCGTCGGGGTACAATGAGCAGTTCTTC. Amino acids: CASSTLASGYNEQFF.

This clonotype showed up just a few times. This sequence joins TRBV3-1 and TRBJ2-2, with D unclear. The germline CDR1 and CDR2 sequences are LGHDT and YNNKEL (reference sequence). Trimming left V 4 bases short and J 6 bases short, with 12 bases between. This CDR3 spans 14 amino acids. CDR3: CASSRQPPPGELFF. The CDR3 DNA reads as TGTGCCAGCAGCCGACAACCGCCGCCCGGGGAGCTGTTTTTT.

This rearrangement joins TRBV12-3 or TRBV12-4 to TRBJ1-4; unclear D gene. The CDR3 extends over 14 amino acids. The V end lost 3 bases, the J end lost 5 bases, and 10 bases lay between the germline ends. CDR3 sequence (DNA): TGTGCCAGCAGTTTCTGGGGTAAAAATGAAAAACTGTTTTTT. Protein product: CASSFWGKNEKLFF.

The chain employs TRBV5-1 and TRBJ2-5; the D gene is possibly TRBD2 (7 bases). The CDR3 spans 13 residues. Trimming left V 6 bases short and J 5 bases short, with 14 bases between. The germline CDR1 and CDR2 sequences are SGHRS and YFSETQ. CDR3 nucleotides: TGCGCCAGCAACGAGGGGGGGCCGGAGACCCAGTACTTC. Its translation: CASNEGGPETQYF.

There are a few counts of this clonotype. The chain recombines TRBV6-2 or TRBV6-3 with TRBJ2-3, with 9 bases lining up with TRBD1. CDR1 and CDR2 (germline): MNHEY, SVGEGT. This CDR3 spans 17 amino acids. V dropped 4 bases and J dropped 6; count of bases not matched to a gene: 14. In nucleotides, the CDR3 is TGTGCCAGCAGTTGGATTCCGGGACAGGGTAGTCTCGATACGCAGTATTTT. Protein: CASSWIPGQGSLDTQYF.

A remark on this clonotype: Germline and junction disagree at one end, which may indicate a read error. The J gene is TRBJ2-2, the V gene TRBV20-1; 10 positions match TRBD2. Germline assignment: CDR1 DFQATT and CDR2 SNEGSKA (reference sequence). The CDR3 length is 17 residues. CDR3 sequence: CCARDFGTSVNTGELFF. CDR3 nucleotides: TGCTGTGCTAGAGATTTCGGGACTAGCGTGAACACCGGGGAGCTGTTTTTT.

This clonotype was seen repeatedly, ten times or more. The V gene is TRBV7-9, the J gene TRBJ2-3; maybe TRBD2 (6 bases). The CDR3 runs 17 residues. The germline gives CDR1 SEHNR, CDR2 FQNEAQ (reference sequence). The germline V and J ends were trimmed by 0 bases and 2 bases, with 15 bases remaining between them. The CDR3 DNA is TGTGCCAGCAGCTTAGCGGTCGGGGGAGGATCCACAGATACGCAGTATTTT. Residues: CASSLAVGGGSTDTQYF. Complete variable domain (other parts from reference TRBV7-9 and TRBJ2-3): DTGVSQNPRHKITKRGQNVTFRCDPISEHNRLYWYRQTLGQGPEFLTYFQNEAQLEKSRLLSDRFSAERPKGSFSTLEIQRTEQGDSAMYLCASSLAVGGGSTDTQYFGPGTRLTVL.

This clonotype was recorded at least ten times. The chain is built from TRBV6-2 or TRBV6-3 and TRBJ1-1; the D is unclear. Germline V CDR1 and CDR2: MNHEY, SVGEGT. The V end was cut by 4 bases, the J end by 4 bases, with 16 bases between. CDR3 length: 15 amino acids. The CDR3 is CASSFRPPRGTEAFF. The CDR3 nucleotides are TGTGCCAGCAGTTTCCGGCCGCCCCGGGGCACTGAAGCTTTCTTT.

The chain employs TRBV7-2 and TRBJ2-1; D is unclear. The CDR3 totals 12 residues. V lost 5 bases and J 10 bases, leaving 12 bases between the germline ends. Germline V gene sequence: CDR1 SGHTA, CDR2 FQGNSA. The CDR3: CASSMSRREQFF. The CDR3 nucleotides are TGTGCCAGCAGCATGAGCCGACGGGAGCAGTTCTTC.

The chain is built from TRBV18 and TRBJ2-5; D not resolved. Germline V lookup: CDR1 KGHSH, CDR2 LQKENI. CDR3 length equals 12 residues. Trimming took 4 bases from V and 3 from J, leaving 6 bases between them. Here the CDR3 DNA reads TGTGCCAGCTCACAGAGGAAAGAGACCCAGTACTTC. Its translation: CASSQRKETQYF.